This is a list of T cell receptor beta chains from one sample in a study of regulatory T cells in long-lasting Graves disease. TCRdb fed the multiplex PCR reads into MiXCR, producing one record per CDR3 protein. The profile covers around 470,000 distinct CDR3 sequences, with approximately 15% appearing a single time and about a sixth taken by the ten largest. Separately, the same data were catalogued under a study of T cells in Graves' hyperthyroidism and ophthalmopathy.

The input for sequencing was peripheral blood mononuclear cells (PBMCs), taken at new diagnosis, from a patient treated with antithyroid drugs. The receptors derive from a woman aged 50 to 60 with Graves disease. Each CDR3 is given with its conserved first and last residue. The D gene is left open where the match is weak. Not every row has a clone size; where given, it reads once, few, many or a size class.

cdr3_nt: TGTGCCATCAGTGAAGCCGACAGGGGGTCGTACGAGCAGTACTTC
cdr3_aa: CAISEADRGSYEQYF
clone_size: many
j_call: TRBJ2-7
d_call: TRBD1
v_call: TRBV10-3

cdr3_nt: TGTGCCAGCAGCCAATGGGGACCCCGGAGCTCCTACAATGAGCAGTTCTTC
cdr3_aa: CASSQWGPRSSYNEQFF
clone_size: -
j_call: TRBJ2-1
d_call: -
v_call: TRBV14

cdr3_nt: TGTGCCAGCAGCCCAGGGGGGTGGGACGAGCAGTACTTC
cdr3_aa: CASSPGGWDEQYF
clone_size: many
j_call: TRBJ2-7
d_call: -
v_call: TRBV5-5

cdr3_nt: TGTGCCAGCAGCCAGAGGACTAGCGGGATCGGTGAGCAGTTCTTC
cdr3_aa: CASSQRTSGIGEQFF
clone_size: few
j_call: TRBJ2-1
d_call: TRBD2
v_call: TRBV3-1

cdr3_nt: TGCGCCAGCAGCTTCAAGACGGAAAATTCACCCCTCCACTTT
cdr3_aa: CASSFKTENSPLHF
clone_size: -
j_call: TRBJ1-6
d_call: -
v_call: TRBV5-1

cdr3_nt: TGTGCCAGCAGCCCACGACAGGGGGAGAACACTGAAGCTTTCTTT
cdr3_aa: CASSPRQGENTEAFF
clone_size: many
j_call: TRBJ1-1
d_call: TRBD1
v_call: TRBV7-6

cdr3_nt: TGTGCCAGCAGCCAACTACCCCCGTCCTCTGACGGATTGGGCGAGCAGTACTTC
cdr3_aa: CASSQLPPSSDGLGEQYF
clone_size: once
j_call: TRBJ2-7
d_call: -
v_call: TRBV14

cdr3_nt: TGTGCCAGCAGTGTAGGCCCGACTAGCGGGAGACCGAGCTCCTACAATGAGCAGTTCTTC
cdr3_aa: CASSVGPTSGRPSSYNEQFF
clone_size: -
j_call: TRBJ2-1
d_call: TRBD2
v_call: TRBV6-1

cdr3_nt: TGTGCCAGCATCCCGGCAGGGATGGGCAATCAGCCCCAGCATTTT
cdr3_aa: CASIPAGMGNQPQHF
clone_size: many
j_call: TRBJ1-5
d_call: -
v_call: TRBV28

cdr3_nt: TGTGCCAGCAGTTTATCAACGACTGGGTACGAGCAGTACTTC
cdr3_aa: CASSLSTTGYEQYF
clone_size: many
j_call: TRBJ2-7
d_call: -
v_call: TRBV28

cdr3_nt: TGTGCCAGTAGTATGGGGGCTGGAAAAAACATTCAGTACTTC
cdr3_aa: CASSMGAGKNIQYF
clone_size: few
j_call: TRBJ2-4
d_call: -
v_call: TRBV19

cdr3_nt: TGTGCCAGCTCTATTGATATGGGAAACATTCAGTACTTC
cdr3_aa: CASSIDMGNIQYF
clone_size: many
j_call: TRBJ2-4
d_call: -
v_call: TRBV2

cdr3_nt: TGTGCCAGCAGCGCCATGACAGGGGATGGAAAACTGTTTTTT
cdr3_aa: CASSAMTGDGKLFF
clone_size: -
j_call: TRBJ1-4
d_call: TRBD1
v_call: TRBV9

cdr3_nt: TGTGCCAGCAGTTTAACAGGGATTCCCTACGAGCAGTACTTC
cdr3_aa: CASSLTGIPYEQYF
clone_size: -
j_call: TRBJ2-7
d_call: -
v_call: TRBV12-3/TRBV12-4

cdr3_nt: TGTGCCAGCAGTGAAGTGGCGGGAGTTTCGTCGCCTCACTACGAGCAGTACTTC
cdr3_aa: CASSEVAGVSSPHYEQYF
clone_size: -
j_call: TRBJ2-7
d_call: TRBD2
v_call: TRBV6-1

cdr3_nt: TGTGCCAGCATTCAGGGAACTACAACTAATGAAAAACTGTTTTTT
cdr3_aa: CASIQGTTTNEKLFF
clone_size: many
j_call: TRBJ1-4
d_call: -
v_call: TRBV2

cdr3_nt: TGTGCCAGCAGTCCTTGGACAGGGGGCTCGTCCTACGAGCAGTACTTC
cdr3_aa: CASSPWTGGSSYEQYF
clone_size: -
j_call: TRBJ2-7
d_call: TRBD1
v_call: TRBV28

cdr3_nt: TGTGCCAGCAGTCCCGGGCTAGCCGTGCAGTACTTC
cdr3_aa: CASSPGLAVQYF
clone_size: many
j_call: TRBJ2-7
d_call: -
v_call: TRBV12-3/TRBV12-4

cdr3_nt: TGTGCCAGCAGCTTAATGCTAGCGGGAGATACGCAGTATTTT
cdr3_aa: CASSLMLAGDTQYF
clone_size: many
j_call: TRBJ2-3
d_call: TRBD2
v_call: TRBV7-3

cdr3_nt: TGTGCCAGTAGTAAAGGACAGGGGGGAACCGGGGAGCTGTTTTTT
cdr3_aa: CASSKGQGGTGELFF
clone_size: few
j_call: TRBJ2-2
d_call: TRBD1
v_call: TRBV19

cdr3_nt: TGTGCCTGGAGCACGGGAGTGGGCGGTTGGGGGGAGCTGTTTTTT
cdr3_aa: CAWSTGVGGWGELFF
clone_size: many
j_call: TRBJ2-2
d_call: -
v_call: TRBV30

cdr3_nt: TGCAGTGCTAGCCGGGGTGGGACAGGGAGGTTTGCCGAGCAGTACTTC
cdr3_aa: CSASRGGTGRFAEQYF
clone_size: many
j_call: TRBJ2-7
d_call: TRBD1
v_call: TRBV20-1

cdr3_nt: TGCAGTGCTTCCCTAGCCGCCAATGAGCAGTTCTTC
cdr3_aa: CSASLAANEQFF
clone_size: -
j_call: TRBJ2-1
d_call: -
v_call: TRBV20-1

cdr3_nt: TGTGCCAGCAGCGGGCTAGCGGTCTACAATGAGCAGTTCTTC
cdr3_aa: CASSGLAVYNEQFF
clone_size: many
j_call: TRBJ2-1
d_call: TRBD2
v_call: TRBV11-2

cdr3_nt: TGTGCCAGCAGCGAGGTCCGGTTCCAGAACACTGAAGCTTTCTTT
cdr3_aa: CASSEVRFQNTEAFF
clone_size: many
j_call: TRBJ1-1
d_call: -
v_call: TRBV6-2/TRBV6-3

cdr3_nt: TGCAGCGTTGACAGCAACTATGGCTACACCTTC
cdr3_aa: CSVDSNYGYTF
clone_size: many
j_call: TRBJ1-2
d_call: -
v_call: TRBV29-1

cdr3_nt: TGTGCCAGCAGCTTAGTTGCTTTGACTAGCGGTGCCTACGAGCAGTACTTC
cdr3_aa: CASSLVALTSGAYEQYF
clone_size: many
j_call: TRBJ2-7
d_call: TRBD2
v_call: TRBV7-9

cdr3_nt: TGTGCCAGCAGTCCCAGACAGGGGTCCGGGGCCAACGTCCTGACTTTC
cdr3_aa: CASSPRQGSGANVLTF
clone_size: -
j_call: TRBJ2-6
d_call: TRBD1
v_call: TRBV6-1

cdr3_nt: TGTGCCAGCAGCCAAGATCCCGGGACTAGCCGGCAAGGCCAGTACTTC
cdr3_aa: CASSQDPGTSRQGQYF
clone_size: -
j_call: TRBJ2-5
d_call: TRBD2
v_call: TRBV3-1

cdr3_nt: TGTGCCACCGCCGGGCGGGAGTTATCCTACGAGCAGTACTTC
cdr3_aa: CATAGRELSYEQYF
clone_size: many
j_call: TRBJ2-7
d_call: TRBD2
v_call: TRBV10-3

cdr3_nt: TGTGCCACCAGTGATCGGACAGGGCCCCCCAAAGAGACCCAGTACTTC
cdr3_aa: CATSDRTGPPKETQYF
clone_size: few
j_call: TRBJ2-5
d_call: TRBD1
v_call: TRBV24-1

cdr3_nt: TGTGCCTGGAACGGCGGCATCGGAGGTTCGGATTACACTGAAGCTTTCTTT
cdr3_aa: CAWNGGIGGSDYTEAFF
clone_size: many
j_call: TRBJ1-1
d_call: -
v_call: TRBV30

cdr3_nt: TGCGCCAGCAGCCAACGCCGATCAGGGACAGGGTTGAACTATGGCTACACCTTC
cdr3_aa: CASSQRRSGTGLNYGYTF
clone_size: -
j_call: TRBJ1-2
d_call: TRBD1
v_call: TRBV4-1

cdr3_nt: TGTGCCAGCAGTTTAAGTGGGCTCTCCTGCGAGCAGTACTTC
cdr3_aa: CASSLSGLSCEQYF
clone_size: few
j_call: TRBJ2-7
d_call: -
v_call: TRBV28

cdr3_nt: TGTGCCAGCAGATACGGGACTAGCGGCTACAATGAGCAGTTCTTC
cdr3_aa: CASRYGTSGYNEQFF
clone_size: few
j_call: TRBJ2-1
d_call: TRBD2
v_call: TRBV6-1

cdr3_nt: TGCAGTGCTAGAGAGGAGGGGGGCCTGGAGACCCAGTACTTC
cdr3_aa: CSAREEGGLETQYF
clone_size: few
j_call: TRBJ2-5
d_call: -
v_call: TRBV20-1

cdr3_nt: TGTGCCTGGAGTGTACTAGCGGGAGGCATTCAGTACTTC
cdr3_aa: CAWSVLAGGIQYF
clone_size: many
j_call: TRBJ2-4
d_call: TRBD2
v_call: TRBV30

cdr3_nt: TGTGCCAGCAGGGAGTGGGGTTACACGGATACGCAGTATTTT
cdr3_aa: CASREWGYTDTQYF
clone_size: -
j_call: TRBJ2-3
d_call: -
v_call: TRBV6-1

cdr3_nt: TGCAGTGCTACAAACACTCTGGAACTAGCCAAAAACATTCAGTACTTC
cdr3_aa: CSATNTLELAKNIQYF
clone_size: many
j_call: TRBJ2-4
d_call: -
v_call: TRBV20-1

cdr3_nt: TGTGCCAGCAGTTTAAGGGCTAGCGGGAGCAACAATGAGCAGTTCTTC
cdr3_aa: CASSLRASGSNNEQFF
clone_size: many
j_call: TRBJ2-1
d_call: TRBD2
v_call: TRBV27

cdr3_nt: TGTGCCAGCAGCGGGAACCGGTGGACCGGGGAGCTGTTTTTT
cdr3_aa: CASSGNRWTGELFF
clone_size: -
j_call: TRBJ2-2
d_call: -
v_call: TRBV9

cdr3_nt: TGCAGCGTTGAAGATCGTGGGGGAATCATGCGGACTGAAGCTTTCTTT
cdr3_aa: CSVEDRGGIMRTEAFF
clone_size: few
j_call: TRBJ1-1
d_call: -
v_call: TRBV29-1

cdr3_nt: TGTGCCAGCTCACCACTTCGGGAGCCGGCAGCAGATACGCAGTATTTT
cdr3_aa: CASSPLREPAADTQYF
clone_size: many
j_call: TRBJ2-3
d_call: -
v_call: TRBV18

cdr3_nt: TGTGCCATCAGTGAGTCCGAGGGACAGGGAAATGAAAAACTGTTTTTT
cdr3_aa: CAISESEGQGNEKLFF
clone_size: -
j_call: TRBJ1-4
d_call: TRBD1
v_call: TRBV10-3

cdr3_nt: TGTGCCAGCAGTCGACCGGCAGGGTTGTACGAGCAGTACTTC
cdr3_aa: CASSRPAGLYEQYF
clone_size: many
j_call: TRBJ2-7
d_call: -
v_call: TRBV28

cdr3_nt: TGTGCCAGCTCACCAGATGCGGGGAACACTGAAGCTCTCTTT
cdr3_aa: CASSPDAGNTEALF
clone_size: -
j_call: TRBJ1-1
d_call: -
v_call: TRBV18

cdr3_nt: TGTGCCAGCAGCTTCGGGACTAGCGGGAGGGCCAAGTTCTTC
cdr3_aa: CASSFGTSGRAKFF
clone_size: many
j_call: TRBJ2-1
d_call: TRBD2
v_call: TRBV7-2

cdr3_nt: TGCGCCAGCAGCTTGTACCTAGCCAGAAATGAGCAGTTCTTC
cdr3_aa: CASSLYLARNEQFF
clone_size: many
j_call: TRBJ2-1
d_call: -
v_call: TRBV5-1

cdr3_nt: TGTGCCAGCAGCTTCCACAACGACCCCGGGGGAGCTTTCTTT
cdr3_aa: CASSFHNDPGGAFF
clone_size: many
j_call: TRBJ1-1
d_call: -
v_call: TRBV7-2

cdr3_nt: TGTGCCAGCAAGGCGGGACAGGCCCTATATAGCAATCAGCCCCAGCATTTT
cdr3_aa: CASKAGQALYSNQPQHF
clone_size: -
j_call: TRBJ1-5
d_call: TRBD1
v_call: TRBV2

cdr3_nt: TGTGCCAGCAGTTTACAGGGGGCCGGCTATGGCTACACCTTC
cdr3_aa: CASSLQGAGYGYTF
clone_size: many
j_call: TRBJ1-2
d_call: TRBD1
v_call: TRBV28

cdr3_nt: TGTGCCAGCAGCCAAGGACTAGCGGAGAGCACAGATACGCAGTATTTT
cdr3_aa: CASSQGLAESTDTQYF
clone_size: many
j_call: TRBJ2-3
d_call: TRBD2
v_call: TRBV3-1

cdr3_nt: TGCGCCAGCAGCCCGCGGACAGCACCGTACGAGCAGTACTTC
cdr3_aa: CASSPRTAPYEQYF
clone_size: -
j_call: TRBJ2-7
d_call: -
v_call: TRBV5-1

cdr3_nt: TGTGCCAGCAGCCAAGCGGGGCTCCCTGGGGGGCTGTTTTTT
cdr3_aa: CASSQAGLPGGLFF
clone_size: -
j_call: TRBJ2-2
d_call: -
v_call: TRBV3-1

cdr3_nt: TGCAGTGCTCGGGACAGACTTAACTATGGCTACACCTTC
cdr3_aa: CSARDRLNYGYTF
clone_size: many
j_call: TRBJ1-2
d_call: TRBD1
v_call: TRBV20-1

cdr3_nt: TGTGCCAGCAGTGATAATACAGGGGGTTCTTACGAGCAGTACTTC
cdr3_aa: CASSDNTGGSYEQYF
clone_size: many
j_call: TRBJ2-7
d_call: TRBD1
v_call: TRBV6-1

cdr3_nt: TGTGCCAGCAGGAAGGGATTAGCCAATGAGCAGTTCTTC
cdr3_aa: CASRKGLANEQFF
clone_size: few
j_call: TRBJ2-1
d_call: -
v_call: TRBV2

cdr3_nt: TGTGCCAGCAGCTCCGGACTAGATGGCACAGATACGCAGTATTTT
cdr3_aa: CASSSGLDGTDTQYF
clone_size: -
j_call: TRBJ2-3
d_call: TRBD2
v_call: TRBV7-9

cdr3_nt: TGCGCCAGCAGCTTGATAGCGGGAGGTCCCCCGGCAGATACGCAGTATTTT
cdr3_aa: CASSLIAGGPPADTQYF
clone_size: few
j_call: TRBJ2-3
d_call: TRBD2
v_call: TRBV5-1